These 22 T cell receptor beta chains were sequenced from one sample in a study of T cell responses to AZD1222 COVID-19 vaccine listed by TCRdb under 2021. The library came from the immunoSEQ multiplex PCR assay. Drawn from immuneACCESS, this table holds only the in-frame rearrangements with V and J called that TCRdb kept. Clones are partly lost; checked studies trace under half to an unresolved V gene and leave the rest unexplained. The sample has some 99,000 clones on record, around 87% of them singletons. 4.4% of the sample lies in the top ten. The time point label corresponds to: about 28 days (+/-7) after the second vaccine dose. The material was peripheral blood, obtained 28 days after the second AZD1222 dose. The receptors were gathered from an adult who received the AZD1222 COVID-19 vaccine.

The count of this clone is one. This chain connects TRBV6-5 to TRBJ2-7; a possible D gene is TRBD1 (6 bases). Germline CDR1 and CDR2: MNHEY and SVGAGI. Trimming shortened V by 6 bases and J by 4 bases, and 13 bases separated the two germline ends. The length of the CDR3 is 13 residues. CDR3 DNA sequence: TGTGCCAGCAGGGAGACGACAGGTTACGAGCAGTACTTC. This codes for CASRETTGYEQYF.

This clone was counted only a few times. The CDR3 sequence: CASSQAAGTGGYEQYF. The CDR3 DNA reads TGCGCCAGCAGCCAAGCAGCTGGAACAGGGGGCTACGAGCAGTACTTC. The chain has TRBV4-3 and TRBJ2-7; 8 bases are a match to TRBD1. The CDR3 runs to 16 residues. Trimming took 1 base from V and 3 from J; bases not matched to a gene: 8. Per the germline V gene, CDR1 is LGHNA and CDR2 is YSLEER.

This chain links TRBV12-5 with TRBJ1-1, with TRBD1 as a possible D gene (5 bases). CDR1 and CDR2 from the germline V gene are LGHNT and FRNRAP. There are 14 residues in the CDR3. V was cut by 1 base and J by 4 bases, with 10 bases left in between. This CDR3 is CASGLEGAATEAFF. DNA of the CDR3: TGTGCTAGTGGTTTGGAAGGGGCGGCCACTGAAGCTTTCTTT. The full variable domain, completed using reference TRBV12-5 and TRBJ1-1, is DARVTQTPRHKVTEMGQEVTMRCQPILGHNTVFWYRQTMMQGLELLAYFRNRAPLDDSGMPKDRFSAEMPDATLATLKIQPSEPRDSAVYFCASGLEGAATEAFFGQGTRLTVV.

V usage is TRBV7-3 and J usage is TRBJ2-1, with TRBD2 matching over 7 bases. Germline loops: CDR1 SGHTA, CDR2 FQGTGA. CDR3 length: 15 amino acids. V was pared by 4 bases and J by 0 bases, with 3 bases of the junction left unmatched. Here the CDR3 DNA reads TGTGCCAGCAGCTCTAGCGGCCACTCCTACAATGAGCAGTTCTTC. Translating it yields CASSSSGHSYNEQFF. The whole variable domain, filled in from reference TRBV7-3 and TRBJ2-1, reads GAGVSQTPSNKVTEKGKYVELRCDPISGHTALYWYRQSLGQGPEFLIYFQGTGAADDSGLPNDRFFAVRPEGSVSTLKIQRTERGDSAVYLCASSSSGHSYNEQFFGPGTRLTVL.

This chain joins TRBV7-3 and TRBJ2-1; the D is unclear. Trimming removed 7 bases from V and 5 bases from J, with 18 bases in between. This CDR3 has 15 residues. Germline CDR1 is SGHTA and CDR2 is FQGTGA. The CDR3 spells CASMAKEDEDNEQFF. In nucleotides, the CDR3 is TGTGCCAGCATGGCCAAAGAGGACGAGGACAATGAGCAGTTCTTC.

The CDR3 region has the DNA TGTGCCTGGAGCGCAGAATTGGACACTCGGTTGGGGCCCCAGCATTTT. Translation: CAWSAELDTRLGPQHF. The genes are TRBV30 and TRBJ1-5, with D possibly matching TRBD1 (5 bases). Deletions cut 3 bases from V and 9 bases from J, with 24 bases between. Germline-derived CDR1 and CDR2 are GTSNPN and SVGIG (reference sequence). This CDR3 is 16 amino acids long. Filled out from reference TRBV30 and TRBJ1-5, the complete variable domain reads SQTIHQWPATLVQPVGSPLSLECTVEGTSNPNLYWYRQAAGRGLQLLFYSVGIGQISSEVPQNLSASRPQDRQFILSSKKLLLSDSGFYLCAWSAELDTRLGPQHFGDGTRLSIL.

This clone has just a few counts. Its ends do not fully match the called genes, so a read error is possible. The chain recombines TRBV6-1 with TRBJ2-2, with 8 bases identical to TRBD2. This CDR3 has 14 residues. CDR1 is MNHNS and CDR2 is SASEGT in the germline V gene. CDR3 in DNA: TGTGCCAGCAGCGAAGCGGGAGAAACCGGGGAGCTGTTTTTT. As protein: CASSEAGETGELFF.

This clone was detected once. The rearrangement links TRBV7-2 to TRBJ1-2, with a possible D match to TRBD1 (5 bases). The germline gives CDR1 SGHTA, CDR2 FQGNSA. The CDR3 is 14 amino acids. Trimming removed 5 bases at V and 3 bases at J, with 13 bases between. CDR3 bases: TGTGCCAGCAGCATGGGGGGAGTCGACTATGGCTACACCTTC. This encodes CASSMGGVDYGYTF.

This clone was seen just once. The chain couples TRBV6-6 to TRBJ1-6, with D possibly being TRBD1 (5 bases). V was cut by 6 bases and J by 5 bases, with 14 bases left in between. The CDR3 length is 15 residues. Germline lookup yields CDR1 MNHNY and CDR2 SVGAGI (reference sequence). CDR3 sequence reads: CASSRTGGDNSPLHF. CDR3 DNA sequence: TGTGCCAGCAGCCGGACGGGGGGGGATAATTCACCCCTCCACTTT.

The chain has TRBV5-1 and TRBJ2-3, with TRBD1 identical over 8 bases. The CDR3 has 15 amino acids. The V gene end was trimmed by 4 bases and the J gene end by 1 base; junction bases not matched to a gene: 5. The germline V gene encodes CDR1 SGHRS and CDR2 YFSETQ. The CDR3 DNA reads as TGCGCCAGCAGCGCTGGACAGGGCGGCACAGATACGCAGTATTTT. It codes for CASSAGQGGTDTQYF.

The chain couples TRBV6-2 or TRBV6-3 to TRBJ2-1; 8 bases map to TRBD2. V lost 1 base and J lost 7; bases outside the gene matches: 6. The CDR3 is 15 residues long. The germline CDR1 and CDR2 sequences are MNHEY and SVGEGT. CDR3: CASSYWGLAGNEQFF. In DNA, the CDR3 is TGTGCCAGCAGTTACTGGGGTCTAGCGGGTAATGAGCAGTTCTTC.

This clone was recorded once. The chain is built from TRBV7-2 and TRBJ2-5, with 10 positions matching TRBD2. V gave up 1 base and J gave up 5 bases; unmatched junction bases: 7. There are 16 residues in the CDR3. Germline CDR1 is SGHTA and CDR2 is FQGNSA. The CDR3 DNA reads TGTGCCAGCAGCTTAGGGTCAGCGGGGGGGTTTGAGACCCAGTACTTC. This gives the protein CASSLGSAGGFETQYF.

The J gene is TRBJ2-1, the V gene TRBV10-3; a weak D match, TRBD2 (5 bases). V lost 6 bases, J lost 9 bases, and 24 bases lay in between. Germline loops: CDR1 ENHRY, CDR2 SYGVKD. The CDR3 covers 16 residues. The CDR3: CAIRLDSGSVSGEQFF. As DNA, the CDR3 is TGTGCCATCAGACTTGATTCCGGCTCGGTGAGCGGTGAGCAGTTCTTC.

This chain uses TRBV11-2 with TRBJ1-2; 7 nucleotides align to TRBD1. CDR3 length equals 15 residues. After removal of 0 bases from V and 8 bases from J, the junction contained 9 bases not matched to a gene. Germline V gene lookup returns CDR1 SGHAT and CDR2 FQNNGV. CDR3 DNA: TGTGCCAGCAGCTTAGATAGGGACAGACCCTGGGGCTACACCTTC. Translation gives CASSLDRDRPWGYTF. The variable domain in full, completed from reference TRBV11-2 and TRBJ1-2, reads EAGVAQSPRYKIIEKRQSVAFWCNPISGHATLYWYQQILGQGPKLLIQFQNNGVVDDSQLPKDRFSAERLKGVDSTLKIQPAKLEDSAVYLCASSLDRDRPWGYTFGSGTRLTVV.

The chain couples TRBV4-3 to TRBJ2-3, with 9 bases matching TRBD2. Germline lookup yields CDR1 LGHNA and CDR2 YSLEER. The CDR3 extends over 16 amino acids. Germline trimming cut 0 bases from V and 5 bases from J; bases unmatched to any gene: 6. This chain's CDR3 is CASSQDSRGGGDTQYF. CDR3 nucleotides: TGCGCCAGCAGCCAAGATTCGCGGGGGGGCGGAGATACGCAGTATTTT.

V usage is TRBV6-5 and J usage is TRBJ2-4, with 9 bases matching TRBD2. The CDR3 runs 15 residues. Losses at the gene ends were 4 bases for V and 4 bases for J; bases not matched to a gene: 5. CDR1 is MNHEY and CDR2 is SVGAGI in the germline V gene. The CDR3 nucleotides are TGTGCCAGCAGTTTCGTCCTAGCGGGGAAAAACATTCAGTACTTC. The encoded protein is CASSFVLAGKNIQYF.

CDR3 bases: TGTGCCAGCAGCGTAGAGGGGAGAGGGTCCGGGGCCAACGTCCTGACTTTC. Translation: CASSVEGRGSGANVLTF. This chain links TRBV9 with TRBJ2-6, with D perhaps given as TRBD1 or TRBD2 (5 bases each). The CDR3 length is 17 residues. V was cut by 0 bases and J by 4 bases, with 14 bases left in between. CDR1 is SGDLS, CDR2 YYNGEE, per germline.

The chain recombines TRBV29-1 with TRBJ1-1; no clear D gene. The germline CDR1 and CDR2 sequences are SQVTM and ANQGSEA. The CDR3 spans 13 residues. Trimming removed 4 bases from V and 3 bases from J, with 12 bases in between. This chain's CDR3 is CSVGVRKDTEAFF. Written as DNA, the CDR3 is TGCAGCGTTGGGGTCAGAAAGGACACTGAAGCTTTCTTT.

The J gene is TRBJ1-2, the V gene TRBV6-2 or TRBV6-3, with a tentative D call TRBD1 (6 bases). The V and J ends lost 3 bases and 4 bases respectively, with 18 bases between them. Germline V lookup: CDR1 MNHEY, CDR2 SVGEGT. The CDR3 extends over 16 amino acids. This CDR3 is CASSYDGQLEIYGYTF. For the CDR3, the DNA is TGTGCCAGCAGTTATGACGGACAGCTTGAAATCTATGGCTACACCTTC.

This chain uses TRBV9 with TRBJ2-3; the D gene is possibly TRBD1 (6 bases). V lost 0 bases and J 3 bases, leaving 14 bases between the germline ends. Per the germline V gene, CDR1 is SGDLS and CDR2 is YYNGEE. The CDR3 has 16 residues. Here the CDR3 reads CASSVARGGRTDTQYF. Written as DNA, the CDR3 is TGTGCCAGCAGCGTAGCTCGAGGGGGTCGAACAGATACGCAGTATTTT.

The chain joins TRBV19 to TRBJ1-1; 9 bases align to TRBD1. The trim removed 8 bases at V and 0 bases at J, leaving 7 bases unmatched. The germline CDR1 and CDR2 sequences are LNHDA and SQIVND (reference sequence). The CDR3 is made up of 15 amino acids. CDR3 coding DNA: TGTGCCAGTCGGACAGGGGTGCGCGTGAACACTGAAGCTTTCTTT. Translating it yields CASRTGVRVNTEAFF.

This chain links TRBV5-4 with TRBJ1-6; 7 bases agree with TRBD1. V lost 5 bases and J lost 7; bases outside the gene matches: 9. The CDR3 runs 15 residues. The germline V gene has CDR1 SGHNT and CDR2 YYREEE (reference sequence). The CDR3 loop reads CASSPARGENSPLHF. The CDR3 bases are TGTGCCAGCAGTCCCGCCAGGGGGGAAAATTCACCCCTCCACTTT.